The 28 T cell receptor beta chains below all came from one sample that was sequenced in a study of T-cell reconstitution after alpha-beta-depleted transplantation in children. Preparation of the TCRbeta library involved a method that used unique molecular identifiers. TCRdb passed the PCR reads through MiXCR, listing each CDR3 protein once. The sample has 490,000 or so distinct CDR3 sequences, around an eighth seen once; the top ten hold around 5.8%. This specimen was PBMCs from the stem cell graft donor, taken from the stem cell graft. These receptors originate from a human donor who donated a stem cell graft to a child with combined immunodeficiency.

This clonotype was counted a few times. The chain links TRBV24-1 to TRBJ2-2; no definite D call. V was trimmed by 0 bases and J by 5 bases, leaving 9 bases between them. This CDR3 comprises 15 residues. Germline V gives CDR1 KGHDR, CDR2 SFDVKD. The CDR3 DNA follows: TGTGCCACCAGTGATTTGCAGCTGGGGACCGGGGAGCTGTTTTTT. As protein: CATSDLQLGTGELFF.

The chain recombines TRBV7-3 with TRBJ2-5; 7 bases are shared with TRBD1. V shed 2 bases, J shed 6 bases, and the junction held 9 bases outside the gene matches. Germline CDR1 reads SGHTA; CDR2 reads FQGTGA. The CDR3 loop spans 15 amino acids. The CDR3 region has the DNA TGTGCCAGCAGCTTACTACCGGGACAGATCAAGACCCAGTACTTC. Translation gives CASSLLPGQIKTQYF.

V usage is TRBV4-2 and J usage is TRBJ2-5; D is possibly TRBD1 (5 bases). V was shortened by 1 base and J by 4 bases, with 13 bases between the two germline ends. Germline assignment: CDR1 LGHNA and CDR2 YNFKEQ. The CDR3 has 15 amino acids. In DNA form, the CDR3 reads TGTGCCAGCAGCCAAGCGACAGAGTACCGAGAGACCCAGTACTTC. Encoded protein: CASSQATEYRETQYF.

This clonotype was counted a few times. This may be a read error, as it is one base from a much larger clone. The rearrangement uses TRBV24-1 and TRBJ2-2; D gene unclear. This CDR3 has 13 amino acids. The germline V gene encodes CDR1 KGHDR and CDR2 SFDVKD. Trimming removed 4 bases at V and 2 bases at J, with 4 bases between. The chain's CDR3 is CATSDPNTGELFF. CDR3 DNA sequence: TGTGCCACCAGTGACCCTAACACCGGGGAGCTGTTTTTT.

This clonotype was counted between two and nine times. CDR3 in amino acids: CASSEAHLSGELFF. The CDR3 DNA reads as TGTGCCAGCAGTGAAGCGCATCTCTCCGGGGAGCTGTTTTTT. The rearrangement joins TRBV6-1 to TRBJ2-2, with no clear D. The CDR3 runs to 14 residues. V was trimmed by 0 bases and J by 6 bases, leaving 8 bases between them. Germline loops: CDR1 MNHNS, CDR2 SASEGT.

The genes are TRBV4-3 and TRBJ2-3; the match to TRBD2 covers 8 bases. Losses at the gene ends were 2 bases for V and 3 bases for J; bases not matched to a gene: 10. CDR3 length equals 17 residues. From germline, CDR1 is LGHNA and CDR2 YSLEER. The CDR3 nucleotides are TGCGCCAGCAGCCAAAAAGCTCGGGAGGGTTTGACAGATACGCAGTATTTT. Protein: CASSQKAREGLTDTQYF.

This clonotype has only a few counts. The rearrangement joins TRBV3-1 to TRBJ1-2; D not resolved. V lost 3 bases to trimming and J lost 8 bases, with 10 bases between them. The V gene's germline CDR1 is LGHDT and CDR2 YNNKEL (reference sequence). The CDR3 is made up of 12 amino acids. The CDR3 DNA follows: TGTGCCAGCAGCCACGACCTCGGGGGCTACACCTTC. Its protein is CASSHDLGGYTF.

There are many counts of this clonotype. This chain connects TRBV6-1 to TRBJ2-7; 10 bases are shared with TRBD2. Germline values: CDR1 MNHNS, CDR2 SASEGT. CDR3 length equals 15 residues. Trimming removed 5 bases from V and 0 bases from J; junction bases left unmatched: 4. CDR3 nucleotide sequence: TGTGCCAGCAGTCCAAGCGGGGGGGCCTCCTACGAGCAGTACTTC. It is translated as CASSPSGGASYEQYF.

The rearrangement links TRBV5-1 to TRBJ1-1; TRBD1 might be the D (5 bases). The germline V gene encodes CDR1 SGHRS and CDR2 YFSETQ. This CDR3 contains 12 residues. V was shortened by 0 bases and J by 11 bases, with 11 bases between the two germline ends. The chain's CDR3 is CASSLETGTAFF. CDR3 DNA sequence: TGCGCCAGCAGCTTGGAGACTGGGACGGCTTTCTTT. Combining the CDR3 with reference TRBV5-1 and TRBJ1-1 gives the whole variable domain KAGVTQTPRYLIKTRGQQVTLSCSPISGHRSVSWYQQTPGQGLQFLFEYFSETQRNKGNFPGRFSGRQFSNSRSEMNVSTLELGDSALYLCASSLETGTAFFGQGTRLTVV.

This clonotype was observed at least ten times. The chain links TRBV5-5 to TRBJ2-7; the match to TRBD1 covers 7 bases. Trimming at V came to 0 bases and at J to 0 bases, leaving 6 bases not matched to a gene. Germline V gene lookup returns CDR1 SGHKS and CDR2 YYEKEE (reference sequence). The CDR3 has 16 amino acids. The CDR3 here is CASSLDRGLNSYEQYF. The CDR3 nucleotides are TGTGCCAGCAGCTTGGATAGGGGGCTGAACTCCTACGAGCAGTACTTC.

This clonotype was seen many times. The rearrangement joins TRBV18 to TRBJ2-3, with D perhaps matching TRBD1 (6 bases). V was pared by 8 bases and J by 4 bases, with 10 bases between. This CDR3 has 12 amino acids. Germline V CDR1 and CDR2: KGHSH, LQKENI. CDR3 bases: TGTGCCAGCAGCGAGGGGGCAGATACGCAGTATTTT. This sequence encodes CASSEGADTQYF.

This clonotype turned up a few times. The V call is TRBV2, the J call TRBJ1-4; D gene unclear. Trimming left V 4 bases short and J 8 bases short, with 11 bases between. The germline gives CDR1 SNHLY, CDR2 FYNNEI. The CDR3 runs to 13 residues. The CDR3 is CASSGAGREKLFF. The CDR3 DNA sequence: TGTGCCAGCAGTGGGGCAGGACGAGAAAAACTGTTTTTT.

This clonotype was found many times. J is TRBJ2-1 and V is TRBV12-3 or TRBV12-4, with D perhaps TRBD2 (6 bases). The germline V and J ends were trimmed by 5 bases and 8 bases, with 13 bases remaining between them. The CDR3 is made up of 13 amino acids. CDR3 residues: CASSPGGIYEQFF. The CDR3 DNA reads TGTGCCAGCAGTCCTGGCGGGATCTATGAGCAGTTCTTC.

This clonotype was found many times. V gene TRBV12-3 or TRBV12-4 combines with J gene TRBJ2-7; no clear D gene. With 2 bases removed from V and 5 bases from J, the gap between germline ends came to 4 bases. CDR3 length: 11 amino acids. The CDR3 DNA follows: TGTGCCAGCAGTTTATCCCACGAGCAGTACTTC. Its translation is CASSLSHEQYF.

In this sample, this clonotype turned up a few times. The chain recombines TRBV28 with TRBJ1-5; D uncertain. There are 14 residues in the CDR3. The germline V gene encodes CDR1 MDHEN and CDR2 SYDVKM. Trimming took off 2 bases at V and 6 bases at J, with 11 bases between the two ends. The CDR3 nucleotides read TGTGCCAGCAGTTTAAACCCACTGGTTCAGCCCCAGCATTTT. As protein: CASSLNPLVQPQHF.

This clonotype came up a few times. The chain has TRBV11-2 and TRBJ2-5; D gene ambiguous. Trimming pared 0 bases from V and 7 bases from J, leaving 18 bases between. Germline assignment: CDR1 SGHAT and CDR2 FQNNGV. This CDR3 has 16 residues. CDR3 in amino acids: CASSLDLNTAESTQYF. The CDR3, as DNA: TGTGCCAGCAGCTTAGATCTAAATACCGCGGAATCGACCCAGTACTTC.

This clonotype was counted between two and nine times. The V and J genes are TRBV11-2 and TRBJ2-1; possibly TRBD1 for D (6 bases). The V gene's germline CDR1 is SGHAT and CDR2 FQNNGV. V was cut by 1 base and J by 1 base, with 11 bases left in between. This CDR3 spans 16 amino acids. CDR3 region: CASSLGPGESYNEQFF. CDR3 nucleotide sequence: TGTGCCAGCAGCTTAGGCCCAGGGGAATCCTACAATGAGCAGTTCTTC. The complete variable domain, with remaining parts taken from reference TRBV11-2 and TRBJ2-1, reads EAGVAQSPRYKIIEKRQSVAFWCNPISGHATLYWYQQILGQGPKLLIQFQNNGVVDDSQLPKDRFSAERLKGVDSTLKIQPAKLEDSAVYLCASSLGPGESYNEQFFGPGTRLTVL.

Only a few counts were recorded for this clonotype. The rearrangement joins TRBV4-3 to TRBJ1-2; D not certain. Germline-derived CDR1 and CDR2 are LGHNA and YSLEER. CDR3 length: 15 residues. V was clipped by 0 bases and J by 8 bases, with 16 bases between them. This chain's CDR3 is CASSQDLDGERGYTF. The CDR3 coding sequence is TGCGCCAGCAGCCAAGATCTTGACGGGGAACGCGGCTACACCTTC.

A few counts support this clonotype. This sequence joins TRBV27 and TRBJ1-1; maybe TRBD1 (5 bases). The germline CDR1 and CDR2 sequences are MNHEY and SMNVEV (reference sequence). The CDR3 sequence is 14 residues long. Trimming left V 4 bases short and J 4 bases short, with 13 bases between. CDR3 region: CASSSSGATTEAFF. The CDR3 nucleotides read TGTGCCAGCAGTTCCTCCGGGGCCACCACTGAAGCTTTCTTT.

V gene TRBV12-3 or TRBV12-4 combines with J gene TRBJ1-1; TRBD1 is a possible D gene (6 bases). V lost 5 bases, J lost 0 bases, and 10 bases lay in between. The CDR3 loop spans 14 amino acids. The CDR3 region is CASSTGHLNTEAFF. The CDR3, as DNA: TGTGCCAGCAGTACGGGACACCTGAACACTGAAGCTTTCTTT.

This clonotype occurred many times. The rearrangement uses TRBV11-1 and TRBJ2-3, with D perhaps being TRBD1 or TRBD2 (5 bases each). The V and J ends lost 5 bases and 11 bases respectively, with 23 bases between them. CDR1 is SGHAT and CDR2 is FQDESV in the germline V gene (reference sequence). This CDR3 is 15 amino acids long. The CDR3 sequence: CASSTDPPRDQLQYF. CDR3 nucleotide sequence: TGTGCCAGCAGCACTGACCCACCCAGGGACCAACTGCAGTATTTT.

This clonotype appeared many times. The chain employs TRBV10-2 and TRBJ2-7, with a possible D match to TRBD1 (6 bases). Germline V gene lookup returns CDR1 WSHSY and CDR2 SAAADI. Trimming left V 6 bases short and J 1 base short, with 7 bases between. The CDR3 is 12 residues long. CDR3 in amino acids: CASSGQSYEQYF. CDR3 DNA: TGCGCCAGCAGCGGACAGTCCTACGAGCAGTACTTC.

This clonotype was detected ten times or more. The chain has TRBV28 and TRBJ2-6; D unresolved. The V gene lost 5 bases and the J gene lost 0 bases, with 8 bases spanning the gap. The CDR3 is 15 residues long. Germline CDR1 reads MDHEN; CDR2 reads SYDVKM. DNA for the CDR3: TGTGCCAGCAGTCTTCCGAGCTCTGGGGCCAACGTCCTGACTTTC. Translated: CASSLPSSGANVLTF.

This clonotype has more than one count but fewer than ten. The gene calls are TRBV6-2 or TRBV6-3 and TRBJ1-2; 8 nucleotides agree with TRBD1. Per germline, CDR1 MNHEY and CDR2 SVGEGT. The V gene end was trimmed by 2 bases and the J gene end by 5 bases; junction bases not matched to a gene: 7. The length of the CDR3 is 15 residues. CDR3 region: CASSYTKTGAYGYTF. CDR3 in DNA: TGTGCCAGCAGTTACACCAAGACAGGGGCGTATGGCTACACCTTC.

This clonotype was recorded at least ten times. V is TRBV7-2 and J is TRBJ1-1; perhaps TRBD1 as D (5 bases). V was pared by 7 bases and J by 1 base, with 10 bases between. The length of the CDR3 is 13 residues. Germline assignment: CDR1 SGHTA and CDR2 FQGNSA. DNA for the CDR3: TGTGCCAGCACTATGACAGCGAACACTGAAGCTTTCTTT. It codes for CASTMTANTEAFF.

The chain uses TRBV10-3 and TRBJ2-2, with a possible D match to TRBD1 (6 bases). Trimming shortened V by 6 bases and J by 1 base, and 12 bases separated the two germline ends. Germline V CDR1 and CDR2: ENHRY, SYGVKD. The CDR3 runs 15 residues. The CDR3 is CAISGKTGNTGELFF. CDR3 bases: TGTGCCATCAGCGGAAAGACAGGGAACACCGGGGAGCTGTTTTTT.

This clonotype came up a few times. This rearrangement joins TRBV12-3 or TRBV12-4 to TRBJ2-3, with a tentative D call TRBD2 (6 bases). This CDR3 is built from 15 residues. V lost 9 bases and J 1 base, leaving 17 bases between the germline ends. The CDR3 DNA is TGTGCCAGTACGCCCGCGGGATTCCGCACAGATACGCAGTATTTT. Its translation: CASTPAGFRTDTQYF.

This clonotype was detected many times. The V and J genes are TRBV9 and TRBJ2-7; 9 bases fit TRBD1. The CDR3 has 16 amino acids. The germline gives CDR1 SGDLS, CDR2 YYNGEE. The junction had 4 bases not matched to a gene; V was cut back by 0 bases and J by 0 bases. The CDR3 nucleotides are TGTGCCAGCAGCGTAGCCGGACAGGGGACCTCCTACGAGCAGTACTTC. Translating gives CASSVAGQGTSYEQYF.